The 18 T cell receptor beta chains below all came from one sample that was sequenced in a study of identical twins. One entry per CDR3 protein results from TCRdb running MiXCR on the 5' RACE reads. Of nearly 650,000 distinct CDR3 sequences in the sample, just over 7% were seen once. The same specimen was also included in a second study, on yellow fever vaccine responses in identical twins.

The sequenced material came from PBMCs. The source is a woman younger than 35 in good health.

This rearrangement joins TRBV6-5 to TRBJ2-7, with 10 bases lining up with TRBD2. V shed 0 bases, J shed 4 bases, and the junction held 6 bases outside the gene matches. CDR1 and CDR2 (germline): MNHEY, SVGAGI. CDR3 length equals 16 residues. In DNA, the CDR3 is TGTGCCAGCAGTTACTCCGGACCTAGCGGGAGTTACGAGCAGTACTTC. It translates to CASSYSGPSGSYEQYF.

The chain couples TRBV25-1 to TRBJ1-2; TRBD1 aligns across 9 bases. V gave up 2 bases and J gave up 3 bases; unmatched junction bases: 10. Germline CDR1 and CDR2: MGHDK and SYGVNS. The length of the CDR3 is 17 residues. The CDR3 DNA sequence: TGTGCCAGCAGTGAAATCGGGCTTCGGACAGGGGACTATGGCTACACCTTC. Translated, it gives CASSEIGLRTGDYGYTF.

CDR3 nucleotide sequence: TGTGCCAGCAGAGAGAGGACAGGGTTCCACGAGCAGTACTTC. Its translation: CASRERTGFHEQYF. The chain recombines TRBV2 with TRBJ2-7; 8 bases match TRBD1. After removal of 6 bases from V and 5 bases from J, the junction contained 9 bases not matched to a gene. Germline loops: CDR1 SNHLY, CDR2 FYNNEI. The CDR3 is 14 residues long.

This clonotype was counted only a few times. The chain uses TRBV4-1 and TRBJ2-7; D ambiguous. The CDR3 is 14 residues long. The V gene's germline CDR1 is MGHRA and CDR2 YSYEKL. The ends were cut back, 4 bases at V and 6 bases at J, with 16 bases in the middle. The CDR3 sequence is CASSPDRYFPEQYV. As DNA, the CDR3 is TGCGCCAGCAGCCCGGACCGATATTTCCCCGAGCAGTACGTC.

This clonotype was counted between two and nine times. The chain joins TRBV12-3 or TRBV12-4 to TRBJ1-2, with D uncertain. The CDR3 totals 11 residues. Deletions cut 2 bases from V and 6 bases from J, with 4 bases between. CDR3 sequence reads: CASSLMHGYTF. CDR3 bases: TGTGCCAGCAGTTTAATGCATGGCTACACCTTC.

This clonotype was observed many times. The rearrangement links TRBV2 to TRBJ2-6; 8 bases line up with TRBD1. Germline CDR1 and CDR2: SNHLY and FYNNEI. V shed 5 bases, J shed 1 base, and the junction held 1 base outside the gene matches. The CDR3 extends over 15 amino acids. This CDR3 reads CASSRQGSGANVLTF. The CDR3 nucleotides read TGTGCCAGCAGTCGACAGGGGTCTGGGGCCAACGTCCTGACTTTC.

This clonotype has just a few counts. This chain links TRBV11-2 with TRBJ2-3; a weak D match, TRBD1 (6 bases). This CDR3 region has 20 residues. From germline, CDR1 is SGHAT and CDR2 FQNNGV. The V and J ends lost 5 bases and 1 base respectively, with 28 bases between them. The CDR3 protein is CASSPLRVQGTFMGTDTQYF. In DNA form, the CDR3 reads TGTGCCAGCAGCCCCCTCCGGGTACAGGGCACCTTCATGGGCACAGATACGCAGTATTTT.

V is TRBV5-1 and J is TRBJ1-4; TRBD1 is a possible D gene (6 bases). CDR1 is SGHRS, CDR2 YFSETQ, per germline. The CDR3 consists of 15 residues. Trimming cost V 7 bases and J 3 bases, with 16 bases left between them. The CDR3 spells CASCRGGGPNEKLFF. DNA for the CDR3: TGCGCCAGCTGCAGGGGAGGGGGACCTAATGAAAAACTGTTTTTT.

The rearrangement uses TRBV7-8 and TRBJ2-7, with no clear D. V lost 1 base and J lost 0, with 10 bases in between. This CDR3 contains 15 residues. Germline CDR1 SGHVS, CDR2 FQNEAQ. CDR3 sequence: CASSLGLRISYEQYF. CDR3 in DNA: TGTGCCAGCAGCTTAGGATTGAGAATCTCCTACGAGCAGTACTTC.

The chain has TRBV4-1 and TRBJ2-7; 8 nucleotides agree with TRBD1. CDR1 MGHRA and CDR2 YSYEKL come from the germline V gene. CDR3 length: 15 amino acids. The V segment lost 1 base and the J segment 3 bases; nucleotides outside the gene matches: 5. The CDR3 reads CASSQVRDRGYEQYF. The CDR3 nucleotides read TGCGCCAGCAGCCAAGTGCGCGACAGGGGCTACGAGCAGTACTTC.

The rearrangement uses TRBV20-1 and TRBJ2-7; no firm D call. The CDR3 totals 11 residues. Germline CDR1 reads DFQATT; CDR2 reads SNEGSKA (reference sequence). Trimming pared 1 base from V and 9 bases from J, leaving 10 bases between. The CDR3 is CSARVSSGQYF. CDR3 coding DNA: TGCAGTGCTAGAGTTTCGAGTGGGCAGTACTTC.

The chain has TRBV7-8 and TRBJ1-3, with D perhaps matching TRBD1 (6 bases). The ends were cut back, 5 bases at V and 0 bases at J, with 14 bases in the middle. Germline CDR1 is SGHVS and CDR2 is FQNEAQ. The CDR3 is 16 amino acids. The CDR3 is CASSPRQAVSGNTIYF. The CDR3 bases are TGTGCCAGCAGCCCCCGACAGGCTGTCTCTGGAAACACCATATATTTT.

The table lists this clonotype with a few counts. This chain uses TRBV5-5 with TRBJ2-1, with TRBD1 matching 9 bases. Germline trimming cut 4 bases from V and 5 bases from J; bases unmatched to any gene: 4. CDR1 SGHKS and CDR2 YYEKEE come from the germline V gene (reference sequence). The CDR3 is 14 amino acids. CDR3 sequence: CASSTGQGNNEQFF. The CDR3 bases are TGTGCCAGCAGCACCGGACAGGGGAACAATGAGCAGTTCTTC.

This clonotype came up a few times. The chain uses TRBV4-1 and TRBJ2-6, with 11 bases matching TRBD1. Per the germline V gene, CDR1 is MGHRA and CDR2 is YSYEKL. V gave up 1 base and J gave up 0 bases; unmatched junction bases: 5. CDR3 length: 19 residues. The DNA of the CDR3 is TGCGCCAGCAGCCAAGGGACGGGACAGGGGGGCTCTGGGGCCAACGTCCTGACTTTC. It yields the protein CASSQGTGQGGSGANVLTF.

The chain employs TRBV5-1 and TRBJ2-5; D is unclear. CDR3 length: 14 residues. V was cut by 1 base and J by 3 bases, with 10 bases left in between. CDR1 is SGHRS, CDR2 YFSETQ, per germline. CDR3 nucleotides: TGCGCCAGCAGCTTGCTCTACATAGAAGAGACCCAGTACTTC. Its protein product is CASSLLYIEETQYF. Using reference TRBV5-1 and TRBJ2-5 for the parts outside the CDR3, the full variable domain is KAGVTQTPRYLIKTRGQQVTLSCSPISGHRSVSWYQQTPGQGLQFLFEYFSETQRNKGNFPGRFSGRQFSNSRSEMNVSTLELGDSALYLCASSLLYIEETQYFGPGTRLLVL.

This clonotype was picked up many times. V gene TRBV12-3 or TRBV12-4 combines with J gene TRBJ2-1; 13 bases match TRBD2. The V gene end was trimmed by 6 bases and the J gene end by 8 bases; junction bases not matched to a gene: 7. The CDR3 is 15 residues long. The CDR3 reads CASSAGLAGMYEQFF. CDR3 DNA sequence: TGTGCCAGCAGCGCGGGACTAGCGGGAATGTATGAGCAGTTCTTC.

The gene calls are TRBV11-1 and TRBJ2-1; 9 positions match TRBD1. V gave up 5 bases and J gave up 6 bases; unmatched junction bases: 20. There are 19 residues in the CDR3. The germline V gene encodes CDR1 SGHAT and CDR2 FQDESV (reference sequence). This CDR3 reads CASSIQQGARSLILNEQFF. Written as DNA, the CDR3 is TGTGCCAGCAGCATCCAACAGGGGGCGCGGAGTTTAATCCTCAATGAGCAGTTCTTC. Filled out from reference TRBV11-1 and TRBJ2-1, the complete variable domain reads EAEVAQSPRYKITEKSQAVAFWCDPISGHATLYWYRQILGQGPELLVQFQDESVVDDSQLPKDRFSAERLKGVDSTLKIQPAELGDSAMYLCASSIQQGARSLILNEQFFGPGTRLTVL.

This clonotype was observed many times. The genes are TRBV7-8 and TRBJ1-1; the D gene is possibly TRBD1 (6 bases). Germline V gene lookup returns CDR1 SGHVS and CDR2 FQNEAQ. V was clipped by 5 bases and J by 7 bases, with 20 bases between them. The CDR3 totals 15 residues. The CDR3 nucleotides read TGTGCCAGCAGCCGCTTCCAAGGGGGAAGCCTTGAAGCTTTCTTT. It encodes CASSRFQGGSLEAFF.